Listed below are T cell receptor beta chains from one sample, sequenced in a study of cytomegalovirus exposure and HLA in healthy donors. Libraries were prepared by immunoSEQ multiplex PCR; TCRdb keeps only in-frame clonotypes and omits some of them. The sample has approximately 180,000 clones, 72% seen once; the top ten hold 2% to 2.5%. Material for sequencing was PBMCs. All receptors come from a human donor in good health. CDR3s include the opening cysteine and the closing phenylalanine or tryptophan. The D gene is left open where the match is weak. Clone size is given for some rows only: seen once, a few or many times, or a class if the clone is expanded.

clone size,D gene,J gene,V gene,CDR3 protein,CDR3 DNA
few,TRBD1,TRBJ1-2,TRBV7-9,CASSRGQGYGYTF,TGTGCCAGCAGCCGGGGACAGGGCTATGGCTACACCTTC
once,TRBD1,TRBJ1-1,TRBV5-4,CASSLTGGTEAFF,TGTGCCAGCAGCTTGACAGGGGGCACTGAAGCTTTCTTT
.,.,TRBJ1-1,TRBV18,CASSTMTENTEAFF,TGTGCCAGCTCAACTATGACAGAGAACACTGAAGCTTTCTTT
.,.,TRBJ1-2,TRBV12-5,CASGLVRLPDRLYYGYTF,TGTGCTAGTGGTTTGGTAAGGTTGCCGGACAGACTTTACTATGGCTACACCTTC
.,TRBD2,TRBJ2-2,TRBV6-4,CASSGAGGAPGELFF,TGTGCCAGCAGTGGGGCCGGGGGGGCCCCCGGGGAGCTGTTTTTT
.,TRBD1,TRBJ1-1,TRBV7-3,CASSLKGQEEAFF,TGTGCCAGCAGCTTAAAAGGACAGGAGGAAGCTTTCTTT
few,TRBD1,TRBJ1-6,TRBV5-1,CASSQGQSNSPLHF,TGCGCCAGCAGCCAGGGACAGTCTAATTCACCCCTCCACTTT
.,TRBD1,TRBJ1-1,TRBV13,CASSLRQGDDTEAFF,TGTGCCAGCAGCTTAAGACAGGGGGACGACACTGAAGCTTTCTTT
.,.,TRBJ2-2,TRBV7-2,CASSLAVGELFF,TGTGCCAGCAGCTTGGCCGTCGGGGAGCTGTTTTTT
.,.,TRBJ1-5,TRBV19,CASTPQGGDLQPQHF,TGTGCCAGTACCCCCCAGGGAGGGGATCTTCAGCCCCAGCATTTT
.,.,TRBJ2-1,TRBV6-4,CASSDHSPYNEQFF,TGTGCCAGCAGTGATCACAGCCCGTACAATGAGCAGTTCTTC
few,TRBD1,TRBJ2-1,TRBV4-2,CASSPPGTGTFNEQFF,TGTGCCAGCAGCCCCCCGGGGACAGGGACCTTCAATGAGCAGTTCTTC
.,.,TRBJ2-7,TRBV14,CASSRSFSYEQYF,TGTGCCAGCAGCCGGAGTTTCTCCTACGAGCAGTACTTC
.,TRBD2,TRBJ2-5,TRBV7-2,CASSEGLAGGGETQYF,TGTGCCAGCAGCGAAGGACTAGCGGGGGGCGGAGAGACCCAGTACTTC
.,.,TRBJ1-6,TRBV5-6,CASSLAKRPLHF,TGTGCCAGCAGCTTGGCCAAGAGACCCCTCCACTTT
.,TRBD2,TRBJ2-7,TRBV9,CASSPGGIIYEQYF,TGTGCCAGCAGCCCGGGGGGGATTATTTACGAGCAGTACTTC
.,TRBD2,TRBJ2-2,TRBV7-9,CASSLIARGDTGELFF,TGTGCCAGCAGCTTAATCGCGCGGGGGGACACCGGGGAGCTGTTTTTT
few,.,TRBJ1-1,TRBV7-9,CASSSAMNTEAFF,TGTGCCAGCAGCTCAGCCATGAACACTGAAGCTTTCTTT
.,.,TRBJ1-2,TRBV7-8,CASSSTVNYGYTF,TGTGCCAGCAGCTCAACAGTTAACTATGGCTACACCTTC
.,.,TRBJ2-7,TRBV6-1,CASSVRFQGSLEQYF,TGTGCCAGCAGTGTCAGGTTTCAGGGTTCCCTCGAGCAGTACTTC
.,.,TRBJ1-2,TRBV7-8,CASSPDRNYGYTF,TGTGCCAGCAGCCCCGACAGAAACTATGGCTACACCTTC
.,.,TRBJ1-5,TRBV7-2,CASSLQGRQPQHF,TGTGCCAGCAGCTTACAGGGGCGCCAGCCCCAGCATTTT
.,.,TRBJ2-5,TRBV7-9,CASSILGQKAQQETQYF,TGTGCCAGCAGCATACTTGGGCAGAAGGCCCAACAAGAGACCCAGTACTTC
.,.,TRBJ2-1,TRBV6-4,CASSDSKSRVQVFLYNEQFF,TGTGCCAGCAGTGACTCGAAATCCAGGGTGCAAGTCTTCCTCTACAATGAGCAGTTCTTC
.,TRBD1,TRBJ2-2,TRBV27,CASRAGQGVTGELFF,TGTGCCAGCAGGGCGGGACAGGGGGTCACCGGGGAGCTGTTTTTT
.,.,TRBJ2-3,TRBV20-1,CSAQTGDTQYF,TGCAGTGCCCAGACGGGAGATACGCAGTATTTT
.,.,TRBJ1-4,TRBV7-2,CASSTGVNEKLFF,TGTGCCAGCAGCACGGGGGTTAATGAAAAACTGTTTTTT